The next 14 T cell receptor beta chains were all read from a single sample in a study of blood T cell repertoires in COVID-19. The table came from immunoSEQ multiplex PCR; TCRdb's copy has only in-frame clones and leaves some out. The sample shows a few hundred thousand clones, 80% to 90% of them seen only once. The sample comprised PBMCs or T cells enriched from blood (not recorded which). These TCRs come from a young man who had recovered from COVID-19.

The chain is built from TRBV9 and TRBJ1-2; 7 bases fit TRBD1. Germline V gene lookup returns CDR1 SGDLS and CDR2 YYNGEE. This CDR3 region has 14 residues. V was clipped by 0 bases and J by 4 bases; unmatched bases: 3. The CDR3 protein is CASSVDAGGYGYTF. The CDR3 DNA follows: TGTGCCAGCAGCGTAGATGCAGGGGGCTATGGCTACACCTTC.

The V and J genes are TRBV19 and TRBJ1-6; no definite D call. Trimming shortened V by 5 bases and J by 0 bases, and 14 bases separated the two germline ends. This CDR3 contains 17 residues. Germline V gene lookup returns CDR1 LNHDA and CDR2 SQIVND (reference sequence). The CDR3, as DNA: TGTGCCAGTAGTCCCCGGGGAGGATTCTCCTATAATTCACCCCTCCACTTT. Protein: CASSPRGGFSYNSPLHF. The full variable domain, its missing parts supplied by reference TRBV19 and TRBJ1-6, is DGGITQSPKYLFRKEGQNVTLSCEQNLNHDAMYWYRQDPGQGLRLIYYSQIVNDFQKGDIAEGYSVSREKKESFPLTVTSAQKNPTAFYLCASSPRGGFSYNSPLHFGNGTRLTVT.

V gene TRBV5-4 combines with J gene TRBJ2-2; a weak D match, TRBD2 (5 bases). Trimming pared 2 bases from V and 4 bases from J, leaving 12 bases between. Germline assignment: CDR1 SGHNT and CDR2 YYREEE (reference sequence). The CDR3 covers 15 residues. The CDR3 region is CASSFEQRITGELFF. The CDR3 DNA sequence: TGTGCCAGCAGCTTTGAACAGCGGATCACCGGGGAGCTGTTTTTT.

V usage is TRBV6-1 and J usage is TRBJ2-7, with D maybe TRBD2 (6 bases). Germline loops: CDR1 MNHNS, CDR2 SASEGT. The length of the CDR3 is 13 residues. Trimming removed 3 bases from V and 3 bases from J, with 9 bases in between. The CDR3: CASSEGLLYEQYF. The CDR3 nucleotides are TGTGCCAGCAGTGAGGGACTCCTCTACGAGCAGTACTTC.

The chain uses TRBV9 and TRBJ1-1; 7 nucleotides agree with TRBD1. The CDR3 contains 15 residues. V lost 2 bases to trimming and J lost 3 bases; unmatched junction nucleotides: 7. Germline CDR1 is SGDLS and CDR2 is YYNGEE. The CDR3 sequence is CASSVMSGTDTEAFF. DNA of the CDR3: TGTGCCAGCAGCGTGATGTCCGGGACAGACACTGAAGCTTTCTTT.

The chain recombines TRBV30 with TRBJ2-5, with D perhaps TRBD1 (6 bases). The length of the CDR3 is 14 residues. CDR1 is GTSNPN, CDR2 SVGIG, per germline (reference sequence). Trimming cost V 7 bases and J 3 bases, with 18 bases left between them. The CDR3 region is CALNGNRVEETQYF. CDR3 nucleotide sequence: TGTGCCTTAAACGGAAACAGGGTTGAAGAGACCCAGTACTTC.

This clone was seen once. The chain recombines TRBV16 with TRBJ1-2; a weak D match, TRBD1 (5 bases). Germline CDR1 and CDR2: KGHSY and FQNENV. V lost 5 bases and J 4 bases, leaving 8 bases between the germline ends. This CDR3 contains 12 residues. CDR3 in amino acids: CASSDSVYGYTF. The CDR3 DNA is TGTGCCAGCAGCGACAGTGTCTATGGCTACACCTTC.

This clone was recorded a few times. J is TRBJ2-1 and V is TRBV11-2; TRBD1 matches at 8 bases. The CDR3 has 15 residues. Germline trimming cut 4 bases from V and 6 bases from J; bases unmatched to any gene: 8. Germline V CDR1 and CDR2: SGHAT, FQNNGV. The CDR3 DNA sequence: TGTGCCAGCAGCTCCTTTCGGACAGGGAGCAATGAGCAGTTCTTC. Amino acid sequence: CASSSFRTGSNEQFF.

The gene calls are TRBV6-6 and TRBJ1-2, with D maybe TRBD1 (6 bases). V dropped 0 bases and J dropped 7 bases, with 12 bases sitting between them. Germline CDR1 reads MNHNY; CDR2 reads SVGAGI (reference sequence). The CDR3 is 14 residues long. CDR3 sequence reads: CASSYSNREGGYTF. Here the CDR3 DNA reads TGTGCCAGCAGTTACTCCAACAGGGAGGGTGGCTACACCTTC.

The gene calls are TRBV9 and TRBJ1-2, with 9 bases identical to TRBD1. Germline V gene sequence: CDR1 SGDLS, CDR2 YYNGEE. The CDR3 contains 13 residues. V was clipped by 1 base and J by 7 bases; unmatched bases: 2. The CDR3, as DNA: TGTGCCAGCAGCGTAACAGGGGGCCGTGGCTACACCTTC. Translating it yields CASSVTGGRGYTF.

This clone came up once. The chain couples TRBV30 to TRBJ1-5; D is uncertain. Trimming stripped 5 bases from V and 6 bases from J, with 11 bases between. Germline V gives CDR1 GTSNPN, CDR2 SVGIG (reference sequence). The CDR3 consists of 12 residues. CDR3 amino acids: CAWEASGQPQHF. CDR3 nucleotide sequence: TGTGCCTGGGAGGCGTCGGGTCAGCCCCAGCATTTT.

The rearrangement joins TRBV7-6 to TRBJ1-3, with TRBD1 matching 7 bases. CDR1 and CDR2 (germline): SGHVS, FNYEAQ. With 1 base clipped from V and 0 bases from J, the junction kept 6 bases outside the gene matches. The CDR3 is made up of 17 amino acids. The CDR3 sequence: CASSLGPRTGSGNTIYF. CDR3 in DNA: TGTGCCAGCAGCTTAGGGCCCCGGACAGGCTCTGGAAACACCATATATTTT.

The V and J genes are TRBV14 and TRBJ2-7, with TRBD1 identical over 9 bases. This CDR3 has 16 amino acids. V trimming: 6 bases; J trimming: 3 bases; junction bases outside the gene matches: 12. Germline loops: CDR1 SGHDN, CDR2 FVKESK. Written as DNA, the CDR3 is TGTGCCAGCAGTCTTTTACAGGGGGCATTTGGCTACGAGCAGTACTTC. Encoded protein: CASSLLQGAFGYEQYF.

This chain uses TRBV5-1 with TRBJ1-1, with D tentatively TRBD1 (5 bases). There are 15 residues in the CDR3. Germline loops: CDR1 SGHRS, CDR2 YFSETQ. V lost 4 bases and J 8 bases, leaving 21 bases between the germline ends. Here the CDR3 reads CASSPGGRGKGEAFF. CDR3 coding DNA: TGCGCCAGCAGCCCGGGCGGGCGGGGCAAGGGGGAAGCTTTCTTT.